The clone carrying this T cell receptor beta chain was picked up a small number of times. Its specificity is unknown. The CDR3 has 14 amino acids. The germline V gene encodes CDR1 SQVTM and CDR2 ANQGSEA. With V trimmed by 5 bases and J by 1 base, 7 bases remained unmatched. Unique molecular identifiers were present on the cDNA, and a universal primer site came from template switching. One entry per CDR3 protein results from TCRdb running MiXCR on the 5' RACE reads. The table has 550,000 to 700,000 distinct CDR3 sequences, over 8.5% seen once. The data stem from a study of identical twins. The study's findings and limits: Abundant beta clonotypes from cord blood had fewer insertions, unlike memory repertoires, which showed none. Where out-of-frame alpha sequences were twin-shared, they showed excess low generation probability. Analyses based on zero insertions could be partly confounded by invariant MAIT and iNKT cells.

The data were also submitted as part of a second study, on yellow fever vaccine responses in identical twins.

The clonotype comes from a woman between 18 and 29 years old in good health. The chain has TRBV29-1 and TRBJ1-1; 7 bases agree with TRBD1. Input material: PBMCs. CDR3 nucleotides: TGCAGCGTTCGACAGGGAGGCCAGAACACTGAAGCTTTCTTT. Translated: CSVRQGGQNTEAFF.